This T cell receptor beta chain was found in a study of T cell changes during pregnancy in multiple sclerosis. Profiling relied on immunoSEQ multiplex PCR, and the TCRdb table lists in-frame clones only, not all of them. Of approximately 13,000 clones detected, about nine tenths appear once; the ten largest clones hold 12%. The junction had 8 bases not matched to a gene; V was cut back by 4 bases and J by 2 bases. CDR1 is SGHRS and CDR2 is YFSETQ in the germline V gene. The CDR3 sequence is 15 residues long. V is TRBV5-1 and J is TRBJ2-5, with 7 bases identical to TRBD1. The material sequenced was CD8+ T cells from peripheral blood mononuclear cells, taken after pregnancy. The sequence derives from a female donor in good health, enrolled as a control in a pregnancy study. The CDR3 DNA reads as TGCGCCAGCAGCCTGGACAGGTGGAAACAAGAGACCCAGTACTTC. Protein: CASSLDRWKQETQYF.